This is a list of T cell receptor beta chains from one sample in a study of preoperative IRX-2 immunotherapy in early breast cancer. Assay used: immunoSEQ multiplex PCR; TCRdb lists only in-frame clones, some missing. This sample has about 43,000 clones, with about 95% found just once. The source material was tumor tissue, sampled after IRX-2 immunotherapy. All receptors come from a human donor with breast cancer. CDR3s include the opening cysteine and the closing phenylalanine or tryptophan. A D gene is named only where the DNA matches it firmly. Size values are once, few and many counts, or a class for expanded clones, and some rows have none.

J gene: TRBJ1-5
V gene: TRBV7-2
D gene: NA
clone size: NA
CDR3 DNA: TGTGCCAGCAGCTTAGGGGGGGATAGCAATCAGCCCCAGCATTTT
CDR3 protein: CASSLGGDSNQPQHF

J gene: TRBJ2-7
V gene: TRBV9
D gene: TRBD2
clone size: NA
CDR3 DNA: TGTGCCAGCAGCGGCTTGAGCGGGGGCTACGAGCAGTACTTC
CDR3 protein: CASSGLSGGYEQYF

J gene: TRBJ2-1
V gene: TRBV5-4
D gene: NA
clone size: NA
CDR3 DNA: TGTGCCAGCAGGGCCACCGCAGGCTCCTACAATGAGCAGTTCTTC
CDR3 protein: CASRATAGSYNEQFF

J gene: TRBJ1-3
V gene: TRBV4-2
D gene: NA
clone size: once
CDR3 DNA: TGTGCCAGCAGCCAGGCGGGCTTCTCTGGAAACACCATATATTTT
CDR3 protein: CASSQAGFSGNTIYF

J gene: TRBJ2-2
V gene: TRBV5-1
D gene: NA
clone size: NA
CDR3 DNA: TGCGCCAGCAGCCCCGGGGAGACCCGAGGGGAGCTGTTTTTT
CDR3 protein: CASSPGETRGELFF

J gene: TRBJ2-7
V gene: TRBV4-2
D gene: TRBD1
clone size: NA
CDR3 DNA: TGTGCCAGCAGCCAGATTACGACAGGGTGGTACGAGCAGTACTTC
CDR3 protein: CASSQITTGWYEQYF

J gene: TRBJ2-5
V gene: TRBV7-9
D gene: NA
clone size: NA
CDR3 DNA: TGTGCCAGCAGCTTTATGGAGACCCAGTACTTC
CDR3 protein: CASSFMETQYF

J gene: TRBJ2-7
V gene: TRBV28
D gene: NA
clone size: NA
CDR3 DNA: TGTGCCAGCAGTCTCAACGGTGGCGAGCAGTACTTC
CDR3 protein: CASSLNGGEQYF

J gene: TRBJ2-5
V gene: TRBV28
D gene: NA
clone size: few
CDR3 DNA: TGTGCCAGCAGTCGCGGGACCCAGTACTTC
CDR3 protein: CASSRGTQYF

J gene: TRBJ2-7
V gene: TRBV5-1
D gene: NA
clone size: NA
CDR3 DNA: TGCGCCAGCAGCCCAACCGGCTACCACTACGAGCAGTACTTC
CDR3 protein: CASSPTGYHYEQYF

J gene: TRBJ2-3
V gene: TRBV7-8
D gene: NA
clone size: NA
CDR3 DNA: TGTGCCAGCAGCCCCCGAGAAGAAGGCACAGATACGCAGTATTTT
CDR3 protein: CASSPREEGTDTQYF

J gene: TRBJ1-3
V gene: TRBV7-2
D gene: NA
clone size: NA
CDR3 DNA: TGTGCCAGCAGCGCAAGGGCAGGGGAGGGAAACACCATATATTTT
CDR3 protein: CASSARAGEGNTIYF

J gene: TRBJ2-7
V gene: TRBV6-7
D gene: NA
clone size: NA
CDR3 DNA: TGTGCCAGCAGCCACTCGGGGACGCCTGAGATAGGGCAGTACTTC
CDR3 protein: CASSHSGTPEIGQYF

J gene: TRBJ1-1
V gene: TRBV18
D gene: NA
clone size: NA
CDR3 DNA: TGTGCCAGCTCACCCCCGATGGAGGGGGAGACTGAAGCTTTCTTT
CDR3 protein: CASSPPMEGETEAFF

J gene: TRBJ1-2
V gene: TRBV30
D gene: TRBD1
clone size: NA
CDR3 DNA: TGTGCCTGGAGTGTACGGGGGACAGGGGTGTGGTATGGCTACACCTTC
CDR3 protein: CAWSVRGTGVWYGYTF

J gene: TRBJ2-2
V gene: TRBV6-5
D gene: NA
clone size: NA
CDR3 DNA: TGTGCCAGCAGTTACCGGGACTGGGACACCGGGGAGCTGTTTTTT
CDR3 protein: CASSYRDWDTGELFF

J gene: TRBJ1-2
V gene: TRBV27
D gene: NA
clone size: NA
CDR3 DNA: TGTGCCAGCAGTTTTAACAGCAATTTGAGTGGCTACACCTTC
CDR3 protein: CASSFNSNLSGYTF

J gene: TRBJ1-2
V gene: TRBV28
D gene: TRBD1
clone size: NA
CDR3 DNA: TGTGCCAGCAGTTCACTCTTAAGAGCCACAGGGGGCCATGGCTACACCTTC
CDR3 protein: CASSSLLRATGGHGYTF

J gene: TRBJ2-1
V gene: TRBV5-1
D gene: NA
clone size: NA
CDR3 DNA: TGCGCCAGCAGCTTGGGACAGCTCTCCTACAATGAGCAGTTCTTC
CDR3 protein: CASSLGQLSYNEQFF

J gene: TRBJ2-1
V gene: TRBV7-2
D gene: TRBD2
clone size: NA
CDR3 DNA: TGTGCCAGCAGACCCACTAGCGGGGGACGTTACAATGAGCAGTTCTTC
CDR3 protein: CASRPTSGGRYNEQFF

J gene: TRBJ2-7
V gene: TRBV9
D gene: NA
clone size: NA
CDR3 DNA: TGTGCCACCAAAAAAGGAAGCGAGCGGCCCAGAAGCCACTTC
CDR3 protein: CATKKGSERPRSHF

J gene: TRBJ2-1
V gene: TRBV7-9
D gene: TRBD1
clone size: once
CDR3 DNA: TGTGCCAGCAGCGCACAGGGGGCTGTACACAATGAGCAGTTCTTC
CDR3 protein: CASSAQGAVHNEQFF

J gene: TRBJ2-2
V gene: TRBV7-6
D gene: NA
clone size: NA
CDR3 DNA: TGTGCCAGCAGCTTAGACAGGGAGGTCGGGGAGCTGTTTTTT
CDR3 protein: CASSLDREVGELFF

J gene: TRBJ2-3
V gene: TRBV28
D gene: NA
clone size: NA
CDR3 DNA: TGTGCCAGCAACCTAAAACCGTGGCTAGCGCTAGATCCTAGCACAGATACGCAGTATTTT
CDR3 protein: CASNLKPWLALDPSTDTQYF

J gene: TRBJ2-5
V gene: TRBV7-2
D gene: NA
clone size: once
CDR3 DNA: TGTGCCGGGGGACGGGGGCCGTACCAAGAGACCCAGTACTTC
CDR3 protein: CAGGRGPYQETQYF

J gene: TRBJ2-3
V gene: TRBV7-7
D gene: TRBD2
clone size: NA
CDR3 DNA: TGTGCCAGCAGTTTAAGCGGGGGGGCTGATACGCAGTATTTT
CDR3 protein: CASSLSGGADTQYF

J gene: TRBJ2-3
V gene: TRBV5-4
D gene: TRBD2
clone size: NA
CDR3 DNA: TGTGCCACACGGGGGGCTCTAGCGGGGGGCTCTAGCACAGATACGCAGTATTTT
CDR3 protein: CATRGALAGGSSTDTQYF

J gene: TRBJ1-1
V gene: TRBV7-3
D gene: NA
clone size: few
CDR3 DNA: TGTGCCAGCAGCCTAGTCGCCGGGTTCACTGAAGCTTTCTTT
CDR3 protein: CASSLVAGFTEAFF

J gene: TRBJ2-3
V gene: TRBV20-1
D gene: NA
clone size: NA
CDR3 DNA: TGCAGTGCTAGGGATATAGATACGCAGTATTTT
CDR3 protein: CSARDIDTQYF

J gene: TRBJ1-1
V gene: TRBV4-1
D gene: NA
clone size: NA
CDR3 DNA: TGCGCCAGCAGCCAAGCGTACACTGAAGCTTTCTTT
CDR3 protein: CASSQAYTEAFF

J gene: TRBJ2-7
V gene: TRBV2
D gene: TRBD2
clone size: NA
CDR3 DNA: TGTGCCAGCAGTGATGGGCAGCGGGGGGAATTTTACTGGGGGGAGCAGTACTTC
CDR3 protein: CASSDGQRGEFYWGEQYF

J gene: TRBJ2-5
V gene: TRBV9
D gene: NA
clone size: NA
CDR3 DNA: TGTGCCAGCAGCGTTCGGGGTGGGGCGGAGACCCAGTACTTC
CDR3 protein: CASSVRGGAETQYF

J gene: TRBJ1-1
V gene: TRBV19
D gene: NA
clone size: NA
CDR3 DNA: TGTGCCAGCCATTATTACACTGAAGCTTTCTTT
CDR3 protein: CASHYYTEAFF

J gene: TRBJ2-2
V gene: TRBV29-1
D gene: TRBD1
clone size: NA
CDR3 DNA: TGCAGCGTTGTTCCTTGGACAGGGAACACCGGGGAGCTGTTTTTT
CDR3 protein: CSVVPWTGNTGELFF

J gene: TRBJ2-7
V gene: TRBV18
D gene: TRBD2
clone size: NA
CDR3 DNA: TGTGCCAGCTCACCGCTAGGACTAGCGGACTACGAGCAGTACTTC
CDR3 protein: CASSPLGLADYEQYF

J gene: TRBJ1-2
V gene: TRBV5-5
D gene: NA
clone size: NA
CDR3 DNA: TGTGCCAGCAGCTTTTATCTGGGCAGGGCGGACTATGGCTACACCTTC
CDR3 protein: CASSFYLGRADYGYTF

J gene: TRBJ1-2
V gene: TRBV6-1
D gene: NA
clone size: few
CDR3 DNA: TGTGCCAGCGGACCCCTAGGTCACTATGGCTACACCTTC
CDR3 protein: CASGPLGHYGYTF

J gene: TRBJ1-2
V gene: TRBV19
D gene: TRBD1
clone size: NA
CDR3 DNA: TGTGCCAGTAGTGTGGGACAGGGGTATGGCTACACCTTC
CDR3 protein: CASSVGQGYGYTF

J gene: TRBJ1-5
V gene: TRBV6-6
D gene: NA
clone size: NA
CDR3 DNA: TGTGCCAGCAGTTACGTCCTACCTCATCAGCCCCAGCATTTT
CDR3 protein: CASSYVLPHQPQHF